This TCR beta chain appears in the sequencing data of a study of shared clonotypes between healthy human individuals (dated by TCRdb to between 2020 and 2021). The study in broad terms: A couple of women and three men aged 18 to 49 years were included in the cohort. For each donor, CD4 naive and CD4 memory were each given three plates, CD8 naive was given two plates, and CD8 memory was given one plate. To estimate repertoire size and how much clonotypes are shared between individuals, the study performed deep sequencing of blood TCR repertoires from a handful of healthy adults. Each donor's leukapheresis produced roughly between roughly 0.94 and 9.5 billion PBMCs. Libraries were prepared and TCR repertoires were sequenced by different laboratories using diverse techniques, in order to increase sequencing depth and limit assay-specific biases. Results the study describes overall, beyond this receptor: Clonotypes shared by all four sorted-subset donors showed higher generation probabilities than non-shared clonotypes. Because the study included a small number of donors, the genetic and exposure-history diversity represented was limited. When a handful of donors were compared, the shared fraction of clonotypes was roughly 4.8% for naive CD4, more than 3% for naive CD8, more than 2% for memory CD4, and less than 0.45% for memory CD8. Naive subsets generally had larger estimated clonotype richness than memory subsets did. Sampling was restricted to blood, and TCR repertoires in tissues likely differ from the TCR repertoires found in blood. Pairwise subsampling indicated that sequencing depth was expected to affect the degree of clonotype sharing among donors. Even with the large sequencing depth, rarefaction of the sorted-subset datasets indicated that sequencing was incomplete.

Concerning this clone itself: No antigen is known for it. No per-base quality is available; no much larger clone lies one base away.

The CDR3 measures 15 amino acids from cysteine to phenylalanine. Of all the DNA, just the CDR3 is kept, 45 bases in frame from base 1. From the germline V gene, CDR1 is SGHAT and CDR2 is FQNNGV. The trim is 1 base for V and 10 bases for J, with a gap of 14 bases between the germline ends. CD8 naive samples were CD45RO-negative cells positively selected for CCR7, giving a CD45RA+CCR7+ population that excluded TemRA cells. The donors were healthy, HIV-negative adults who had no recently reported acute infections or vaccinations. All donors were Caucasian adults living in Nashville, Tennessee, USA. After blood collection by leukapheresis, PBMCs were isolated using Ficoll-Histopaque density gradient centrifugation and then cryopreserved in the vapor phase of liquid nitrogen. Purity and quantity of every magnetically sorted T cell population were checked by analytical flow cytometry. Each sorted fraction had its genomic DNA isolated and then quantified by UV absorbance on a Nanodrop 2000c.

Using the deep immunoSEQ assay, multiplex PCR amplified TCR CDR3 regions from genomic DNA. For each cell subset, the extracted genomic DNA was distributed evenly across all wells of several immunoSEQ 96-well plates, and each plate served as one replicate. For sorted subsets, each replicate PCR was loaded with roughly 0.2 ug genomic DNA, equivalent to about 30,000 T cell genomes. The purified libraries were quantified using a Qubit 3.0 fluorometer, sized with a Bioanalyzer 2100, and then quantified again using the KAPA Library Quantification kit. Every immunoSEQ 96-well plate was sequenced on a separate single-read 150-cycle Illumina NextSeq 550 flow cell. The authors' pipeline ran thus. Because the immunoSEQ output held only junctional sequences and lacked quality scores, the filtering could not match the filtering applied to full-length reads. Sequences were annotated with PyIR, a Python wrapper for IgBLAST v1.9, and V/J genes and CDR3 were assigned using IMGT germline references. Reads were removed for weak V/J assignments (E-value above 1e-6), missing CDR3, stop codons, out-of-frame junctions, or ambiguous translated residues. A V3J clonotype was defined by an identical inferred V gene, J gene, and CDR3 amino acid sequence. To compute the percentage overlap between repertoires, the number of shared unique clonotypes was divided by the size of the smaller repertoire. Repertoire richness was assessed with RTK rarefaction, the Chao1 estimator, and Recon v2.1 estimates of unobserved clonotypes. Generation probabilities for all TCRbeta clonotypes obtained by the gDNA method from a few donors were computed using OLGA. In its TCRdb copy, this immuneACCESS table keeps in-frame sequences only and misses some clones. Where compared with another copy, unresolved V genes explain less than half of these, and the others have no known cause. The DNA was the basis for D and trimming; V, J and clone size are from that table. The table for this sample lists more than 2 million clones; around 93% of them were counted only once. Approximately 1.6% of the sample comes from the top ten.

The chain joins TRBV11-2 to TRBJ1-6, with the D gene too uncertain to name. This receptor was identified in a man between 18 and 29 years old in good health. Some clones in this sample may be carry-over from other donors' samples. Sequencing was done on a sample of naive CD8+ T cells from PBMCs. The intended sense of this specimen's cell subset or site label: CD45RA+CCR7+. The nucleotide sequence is TGTGCCAGCAGCTTAGGGCAGATTCTGGGATCACCCCTCCACTTT. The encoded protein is CASSLGQILGSPLHF.